Detailed here is one TCR beta chain. What it recognizes is unknown. The entry originates in a study of T cell repertoires in ileal Crohn's disease. General study findings and limits: All patients with clonality above 26.8% had endoscopic recurrence.

The J segment lost 5 bases and the V segment lost 6 bases, leaving 9 bases of the junction unmatched. The CDR3 extends over 15 amino acids. Per germline, CDR1 MGHRA and CDR2 YSYEKL. Only in-frame clones appear in the TCRdb table, and some are missing; sequencing was by immunoSEQ multiplex PCR. Of around 8,200 clones listed, around four fifths are singletons. This chain links TRBV4-1 with TRBJ1-3; TRBD1 agrees at 8 bases. The clonotype comes from an adult with Crohn's disease. The sequenced sample consisted of ileal tissue. Here the CDR3 reads CASRDVRDRRNTIYF. CDR3 in DNA: TGCGCCAGCAGGGACGTCAGGGACAGGAGAAACACCATATATTTT.